Each of the 13 T cell receptor beta chains below was sequenced from the same sample in a study of graft-versus-host responses after intestinal transplantation. Their recognized antigens are unknown. The table came from immunoSEQ multiplex PCR; TCRdb's copy has only in-frame clones and leaves some out. The table includes over 70,000 clones, around 90% detected once. This specimen was unstimulated CD8+ T cells sorted from spleen or lymph node cells, taken before transplant. Receptors were obtained from a human donor who was the organ donor for an intestinal transplant.

The chain joins TRBV10-1 to TRBJ2-2, with TRBD2 matching 8 bases. Germline V gene sequence: CDR1 WNHNN, CDR2 SYGVQD (reference sequence). J lost 8 bases, V lost 0 bases, and 11 bases had no gene match. The CDR3 is 17 residues long. The CDR3 sequence is CASSESRLAPWVGELFF. As DNA, the CDR3 is TGCGCCAGCAGTGAGTCGAGACTAGCGCCTTGGGTTGGGGAGCTGTTTTTT.

This clone was recorded once. J is TRBJ1-1 and V is TRBV19; the D gene is possibly TRBD1 (5 bases). Germline V gives CDR1 LNHDA, CDR2 SQIVND (reference sequence). CDR3 size: 14 residues. Trimming shortened V by 5 bases and J by 6 bases, and 16 bases separated the two germline ends. CDR3 protein: CASSSYGGISEAFF. In DNA, the CDR3 is TGTGCCAGTAGTTCCTATGGGGGGATATCTGAAGCTTTCTTT.

This chain connects TRBV27 to TRBJ2-1; no definite D call. CDR3 length: 13 residues. CDR1 is MNHEY, CDR2 SMNVEV, per germline (reference sequence). Trimming removed 7 bases from V and 6 bases from J, with 13 bases in between. This CDR3 reads CASTSDSRNEQFF. The CDR3 bases are TGTGCCAGCACTTCTGACTCCCGCAATGAGCAGTTCTTC.

The chain couples TRBV15 to TRBJ1-6, with D uncertain. This CDR3 is 16 amino acids long. The V end was cut by 0 bases, the J end by 6 bases, with 12 bases between. Germline V CDR1 and CDR2: LNHNV, YYDKDF (reference sequence). CDR3: CATSREREATNSPLHF. For the CDR3, the DNA is TGTGCCACCAGCAGAGAGAGGGAGGCTACTAATTCACCCCTCCACTTT.

The chain carries TRBV6-1 and TRBJ2-3, with a possible D match to TRBD1 (6 bases). The CDR3 totals 18 residues. V lost 3 bases to trimming and J lost 2 bases, with 21 bases between them. The germline CDR1 and CDR2 sequences are MNHNS and SASEGT. The CDR3 region has the DNA TGTGCCAGCAGTGAGGGGCAGGGGCCCTACATAACCACAGATACGCAGTATTTT. This sequence encodes CASSEGQGPYITTDTQYF.

CDR3 in amino acids: CASSRPPFTRSPYGYTF. The CDR3 DNA reads TGTGCCAGCAGCCGACCCCCTTTTACTAGGTCCCCTTATGGCTACACCTTC. The chain has TRBV7-9 and TRBJ1-2; D remains ambiguous. The CDR3 runs to 17 residues. V was trimmed by 5 bases and J by 5 bases, leaving 24 bases between them. From germline, CDR1 is SEHNR and CDR2 FQNEAQ (reference sequence).

The chain couples TRBV6-6 to TRBJ2-5; D possibly corresponds to TRBD2 (6 bases). Germline V lookup: CDR1 MNHNY, CDR2 SVGAGI (reference sequence). Between the trimmed V and J ends, which lost 0 bases and 7 bases, there was a span of 12 bases. The CDR3 is 14 amino acids. DNA for the CDR3: TGTGCCAGCAGTTACTCGGCCGGAGCGGGGACCCAGTACTTC. Protein sequence: CASSYSAGAGTQYF.

The rearrangement links TRBV2 to TRBJ2-7; the D gene could be TRBD1 or TRBD2 (5 bases each). V was trimmed by 0 bases and J by 3 bases, leaving 21 bases between them. CDR1 SNHLY and CDR2 FYNNEI come from the germline V gene. This CDR3 has 18 residues. For the CDR3, the DNA is TGTGCCAGCAGTGAAGCGCATGTGGGGCAAACCGGGGACTACGAGCAGTACGTC. It translates to CASSEAHVGQTGDYEQYV.

The chain uses TRBV4-1 and TRBJ1-5; maybe TRBD1 (5 bases). Germline loops: CDR1 MGHRA, CDR2 YSYEKL. The ends were cut back, 6 bases at V and 5 bases at J, with 17 bases in the middle. The CDR3 length is 15 residues. CDR3 coding DNA: TGCGCCAGCAGTCAAAACTACAGGTCCGATCAGCCCCAGCATTTT. Translated: CASSQNYRSDQPQHF.

V gene TRBV7-9 combines with J gene TRBJ1-4; no definite D call. V was pared by 6 bases and J by 5 bases, with 10 bases between. The V gene's germline CDR1 is SEHNR and CDR2 FQNEAQ (reference sequence). The CDR3 extends over 13 amino acids. The CDR3 loop is CASRRQENEKLFF. The CDR3 DNA reads TGTGCCAGCAGGAGACAAGAGAATGAAAAACTGTTTTTT.

The chain employs TRBV5-5 and TRBJ1-5; D might be TRBD1 (6 bases). V was pared by 0 bases and J by 4 bases, with 11 bases between. This CDR3 contains 15 residues. Germline values: CDR1 SGHKS, CDR2 YYEKEE (reference sequence). The CDR3 region has the DNA TGTGCCAGCAGCTTGGAAGGGACATCGAATCAGCCCCAGCATTTT. Its translation is CASSLEGTSNQPQHF.

This clone was counted only a few times. The chain recombines TRBV5-4 with TRBJ1-3; the match to TRBD1 covers 10 bases. V was clipped by 4 bases and J by 3 bases; unmatched bases: 4. The germline gives CDR1 SGHNT, CDR2 YYREEE (reference sequence). The CDR3 is made up of 15 amino acids. The CDR3 protein is CASSQDRGIGNTIYF. CDR3 nucleotide sequence: TGTGCCAGCAGCCAGGACAGGGGGATTGGAAACACCATATATTTT.

The chain carries TRBV28 and TRBJ2-1; D possibly corresponds to TRBD1 (5 bases). This CDR3 has 14 amino acids. V was pared by 5 bases and J by 5 bases, with 13 bases between. Germline V gene sequence: CDR1 MDHEN, CDR2 SYDVKM. For the CDR3, the DNA is TGTGCCAGCAGTGGTGGGGCAATTCACAATGAGCAGTTCTTC. Its protein is CASSGGAIHNEQFF.